The sequence of this T cell receptor (beta chain) was determined in a study of T cells in Graves' hyperthyroidism and ophthalmopathy. Findings and limits, study-wide: The model identified upcoming ophthalmopathy a median approximately 6.5 months ahead of onset.

Germline V lookup: CDR1 MNHNS, CDR2 SASEGT. Trimming removed 7 bases from V and 2 bases from J, with 15 bases in between. The CDR3 extends over 15 amino acids. It was RNA transcripts that yielded the amplified TCR beta CDR3 regions. Primed by the HTBI set, a first-round RT-PCR was run on the TCR CDR3. MiXCR, applied by TCRdb to the multiplex PCR reads, yields one record per CDR3 protein. The sample comprises hundreds of thousands of distinct CDR3 sequences, approximately 15% of which are singletons, and roughly 25% rests with the top ten. This clonotype was detected ten times or more. Its specificity is not known.

The TCR sequence derives from a woman aged 25-40 years with Graves' hyperthyroidism. This chain joins TRBV6-1 and TRBJ1-5, with D unresolved. Sequencing was carried out using blood. The CDR3 DNA sequence: TGTGCCAGCATCCAGAGGGTATTGGGCAATCAGCCCCAGCATTTT. Amino acids: CASIQRVLGNQPQHF.